A selection of T cell receptor beta chains follows, all from one sample in a study of cytomegalovirus exposure and HLA in healthy donors. Assay: immunoSEQ multiplex PCR; the TCRdb copy retains only in-frame clones and omits some. The table has about 140,000 clones, 55% to 80% seen once. Sequences were obtained from PBMCs. All receptors derive from a woman aged 40 to 50 in good health and CMV-seronegative. CDR3s include the opening cysteine and the closing phenylalanine or tryptophan. A D gene is named only where the DNA matches it firmly. The listing skips clone size in some rows; elsewhere it reads once, few, many or a size class.

abundance: -; d_gene: TRBD1; j_gene: TRBJ2-1; v_gene: TRBV7-6; CDR3nt: TGTGCCAGCAGCTCGTCGACAGGGCATGAGCAGTTCTTC; CDR3aa: CASSSSTGHEQFF
abundance: -; d_gene: -; j_gene: TRBJ2-2; v_gene: TRBV9; CDR3nt: TGTGCCAGCAGCGTAGGGGTGGGCCTCACCGGGGAGCTGTTTTTT; CDR3aa: CASSVGVGLTGELFF
abundance: -; d_gene: -; j_gene: TRBJ1-6; v_gene: TRBV9; CDR3nt: TGTGCCAGCAGCGTAGGGCAGGGACAAAGCTCCTATAATTCACCCCTCCACTTT; CDR3aa: CASSVGQGQSSYNSPLHF
abundance: -; d_gene: -; j_gene: TRBJ1-2; v_gene: TRBV6-5; CDR3nt: TGTGCCAGCAGTCCCGGCAGGGATGGTTATGGCTACACCTTC; CDR3aa: CASSPGRDGYGYTF
abundance: few; d_gene: TRBD1; j_gene: TRBJ2-1; v_gene: TRBV29-1; CDR3nt: TGCAGCACGCGCCGGGACAGGGGATCCAATGAGCAGTTCTTC; CDR3aa: CSTRRDRGSNEQFF
abundance: -; d_gene: TRBD2; j_gene: TRBJ2-5; v_gene: TRBV9; CDR3nt: TGTGCCAGCAGCGTAGCTTCTAGCGGGGGCCAAGAGACCCAGTACTTC; CDR3aa: CASSVASSGGQETQYF
abundance: -; d_gene: -; j_gene: TRBJ2-2; v_gene: TRBV19; CDR3nt: TGTGCCAGTAAGTTACTAGCTGGCACCGGGGAGCTGTTTTTT; CDR3aa: CASKLLAGTGELFF
abundance: -; d_gene: TRBD2; j_gene: TRBJ2-1; v_gene: TRBV4-2; CDR3nt: TGTGCCAGCAGCCAAGATTGGACGGGGGGGCCCCGGATTGAGCAGTTCTTC; CDR3aa: CASSQDWTGGPRIEQFF
abundance: -; d_gene: TRBD1; j_gene: TRBJ2-1; v_gene: TRBV11-2; CDR3nt: TGTGCCAGCAGCTTGCCGAGGGGGCAGTGGCAGTTCTTC; CDR3aa: CASSLPRGQWQFF
abundance: few; d_gene: -; j_gene: TRBJ1-5; v_gene: TRBV6-1; CDR3nt: TGTGCCAGCAGTGAGAGTAGCAATCAGCCCCAGCATTTT; CDR3aa: CASSESSNQPQHF
abundance: -; d_gene: TRBD2; j_gene: TRBJ2-1; v_gene: TRBV2; CDR3nt: TGTGCCAGCAGCCGGGGGGGTTACAATGAGCAGTTCTTC; CDR3aa: CASSRGGYNEQFF
abundance: once; d_gene: -; j_gene: TRBJ2-7; v_gene: TRBV4-1; CDR3nt: TGCGCCAGCAGCCTCCAGGGGAGCTCCTACGAGCAGTACTTC; CDR3aa: CASSLQGSSYEQYF
abundance: -; d_gene: TRBD1; j_gene: TRBJ1-2; v_gene: TRBV5-1; CDR3nt: TGCGCCAGCAGCCTGTTGCCCCCACAGGGGGCCCCCTATGGCTACACCTTC; CDR3aa: CASSLLPPQGAPYGYTF
abundance: -; d_gene: TRBD2; j_gene: TRBJ2-1; v_gene: TRBV13; CDR3nt: TGTGCCAGCAGCTACGGGGGGGGCCTTGATGAGCAGTTCTTC; CDR3aa: CASSYGGGLDEQFF
abundance: few; d_gene: -; j_gene: TRBJ1-5; v_gene: TRBV2; CDR3nt: TGTGCCAGCACGGTAACTAGAGACAATCAGCCCCAGCATTTT; CDR3aa: CASTVTRDNQPQHF
abundance: -; d_gene: -; j_gene: TRBJ2-1; v_gene: TRBV27; CDR3nt: TGTGCCAGCACCCTATTGGGGGAGGGGGACAATGAGCAGTTCTTC; CDR3aa: CASTLLGEGDNEQFF
abundance: -; d_gene: -; j_gene: TRBJ2-3; v_gene: TRBV4-3; CDR3nt: TGCGCCAGCAGCCAAGAACGGCGGGATACGCAGTATTTT; CDR3aa: CASSQERRDTQYF
abundance: -; d_gene: TRBD2; j_gene: TRBJ2-1; v_gene: TRBV2; CDR3nt: TGTGCCAGCAGTGCGGGCGGGGGGGCCTTGGATGAGCAGTTCTTC; CDR3aa: CASSAGGGALDEQFF
abundance: -; d_gene: -; j_gene: TRBJ1-4; v_gene: TRBV25-1; CDR3nt: TGTGCCAGCAGTGGACTCCTAATTAATGAAAAACTGTTTTTT; CDR3aa: CASSGLLINEKLFF
abundance: -; d_gene: -; j_gene: TRBJ2-1; v_gene: TRBV11-3; CDR3nt: TGTGCCAGCAGCTTAAACGGCGGGTCCTACAATGAGCAGTTCTTC; CDR3aa: CASSLNGGSYNEQFF
abundance: -; d_gene: -; j_gene: TRBJ2-4; v_gene: TRBV5-1; CDR3nt: TGCGCCAGCAGCTTGGGAGGGAGCATTAACATTCAGTACTTC; CDR3aa: CASSLGGSINIQYF
abundance: -; d_gene: TRBD1; j_gene: TRBJ2-5; v_gene: TRBV4-3; CDR3nt: TGCGCCAGCAGCAAGGGGGCAGGGGCTTACGGAGAGACCCAGTACTTC; CDR3aa: CASSKGAGAYGETQYF
abundance: -; d_gene: -; j_gene: TRBJ1-1; v_gene: TRBV29-1; CDR3nt: TGCAGCGTTGCCGGGATCATGAACACTGAAGCTTTCTTT; CDR3aa: CSVAGIMNTEAFF
abundance: -; d_gene: -; j_gene: TRBJ2-4; v_gene: TRBV2; CDR3nt: -; CDR3aa: CASILDRGGKNIQYF
abundance: -; d_gene: -; j_gene: TRBJ1-3; v_gene: TRBV7-2; CDR3nt: TGTGCCAGCAGCTTCGACAGCGCTATCTCTGGAAACACCATATATTTT; CDR3aa: CASSFDSAISGNTIYF
abundance: once; d_gene: -; j_gene: TRBJ1-2; v_gene: TRBV5-1; CDR3nt: TGCGCCAGCAGCCCAGGTTCGGGGGGCGATGGCTACACCTTC; CDR3aa: CASSPGSGGDGYTF
abundance: -; d_gene: -; j_gene: TRBJ2-1; v_gene: TRBV5-1; CDR3nt: TGCGCCAGCAGCCCGGGGGACTTACTCTCCTACAATGAGCAGTTCTTC; CDR3aa: CASSPGDLLSYNEQFF
abundance: -; d_gene: TRBD1; j_gene: TRBJ2-2; v_gene: TRBV7-8; CDR3nt: TGTGCCAGCAGCCCACAGGGGGCCAGCACCGGGGAGCTGTTTTTT; CDR3aa: CASSPQGASTGELFF
abundance: -; d_gene: -; j_gene: TRBJ2-2; v_gene: TRBV6-1; CDR3nt: TGTGCCAGCAGGCTAAGCGGGCCGTTCACCGGGGAGCTGTTTTTT; CDR3aa: CASRLSGPFTGELFF
abundance: -; d_gene: -; j_gene: TRBJ1-1; v_gene: TRBV5-6; CDR3nt: -; CDR3aa: CASSFWRGNTEAFF
abundance: once; d_gene: TRBD2; j_gene: TRBJ2-5; v_gene: TRBV2; CDR3nt: TGTGCCAGCAGCCTCGATGGACTAGCTGAGACCCAGTACTTC; CDR3aa: CASSLDGLAETQYF
abundance: -; d_gene: -; j_gene: TRBJ2-1; v_gene: TRBV5-8; CDR3nt: TGTGCCAGCAGCTTGTACAGCCTGGGCAATGAGCAGTTCTTC; CDR3aa: CASSLYSLGNEQFF
abundance: -; d_gene: TRBD2; j_gene: TRBJ2-1; v_gene: TRBV29-1; CDR3nt: TGCAGCGTTGATGGTGAAACTAGCGGGGGGGCCGTCTATGAGCAGTTCTTC; CDR3aa: CSVDGETSGGAVYEQFF
abundance: -; d_gene: -; j_gene: TRBJ1-2; v_gene: TRBV28; CDR3nt: TGTGCCAGCAGTTTAAAAGGAGCCTATGGCTACACCTTC; CDR3aa: CASSLKGAYGYTF
abundance: -; d_gene: TRBD2; j_gene: TRBJ2-3; v_gene: TRBV9; CDR3nt: TGTGCCAGCAGCCAACAAGCGGGGGGCGGGGGAGATACGCAGTATTTT; CDR3aa: CASSQQAGGGGDTQYF
abundance: -; d_gene: TRBD1; j_gene: TRBJ1-4; v_gene: TRBV5-1; CDR3nt: TGCGCCAGCAGCCCCGGACAGGAGGGATCTAATGAAAAACTGTTTTTT; CDR3aa: CASSPGQEGSNEKLFF
abundance: -; d_gene: TRBD1; j_gene: TRBJ1-1; v_gene: TRBV5-8; CDR3nt: TGTGCCAGCAGCTGGTCAGGGGGGACTGAAGCTTTCTTT; CDR3aa: CASSWSGGTEAFF
abundance: -; d_gene: -; j_gene: TRBJ2-7; v_gene: TRBV7-9; CDR3nt: TGTGCCAGCAGCGACGGGTCAGTTCCCTACGAGCAGTACTTC; CDR3aa: CASSDGSVPYEQYF
abundance: -; d_gene: TRBD1; j_gene: TRBJ1-3; v_gene: TRBV9; CDR3nt: TGTGCCAGCAGCGCCAGACAGGGGATCCGTGAGTTGAACACCATATATTTT; CDR3aa: CASSARQGIRELNTIYF